This T cell receptor beta chain was identified in a study of blood T cells in healthy people across ages. Using a J-beta primer mix together with a sample-barcoded 5' primer, a second PCR was run for roughly 7 to 11 cycles. TCRdb re-called the 5' RACE reads with MiXCR, one entry per CDR3 protein. The table has roughly 700,000 distinct CDR3 sequences, around 25% seen once; the top ten hold more than 8%. The germline gives CDR1 DFQATT, CDR2 SNEGSKA (reference sequence). The CDR3 is 16 amino acids. With 3 bases clipped from V and 10 bases from J, the junction kept 17 bases outside the gene matches. These data were also filed under a second study, of T cells of mothers and their children.

This receptor was taken from a boy aged 5-17 years in good health. V and J are TRBV20-1 and TRBJ1-4; 7 nucleotides line up with TRBD1. The sample consisted of blood. CDR3 loop: CSARKTDSRGFGKLFF. The CDR3 DNA reads as TGCAGTGCTAGGAAGACAGATTCCAGGGGGTTTGGAAAACTGTTTTTT.